This record looks at one TCR beta chain sequence and its context. This clonotype appeared many times. The clone's antigen remains unknown. Base qualities are not provided; no much larger clone lies one nucleotide away. The junction shows trimming of 6 bases on V and 2 bases on J, plus 23 bases between the germline ends. The CDR3 starts with the cysteine, ends with the phenylalanine, and has 19 residues. The entry retains the CDR3 DNA only, 57 bases that are in frame from base 1. Based on the germline V gene, the CDR1 and CDR2 sequences are MNHNS and SASEGT. The TCR beta CDR3 regions were amplified from RNA transcripts. For the first round of RT-PCR on the TCR CDR3, the HTBI primer set was used together with the Qiagen OneStep RT-PCR kit. A second multiplex PCR round built the libraries, followed by size selection and purification. The libraries were sequenced on an Illumina HiSeq2000 using paired-end 100 bp reads. The published analysis was carried out like this. Raw data were processed with SOAPnuke, discarding reads with adapters, uncalled bases, mean Phred below 15, or no exact constant-primer or identifier match. High-quality paired reads were merged using COPE v1.2.5, and each unique nucleotide sequence was defined as a clonotype. MiTCR v1.1 was used to align the clonotypes against IMGT TRBV, TRBD and TRBJ reference segments. The analysis was restricted to V-J combinations with a frequency above 0.0001, which together covered 99.2% of the repertoires. The TCS score was defined as F50 (clonal expansion) divided by E x V (chaos), with BLOSUM62-based TCRdist calculated between CDR3 peptides within each V-J. Welch's t-statistics and random forest reduced around 550 V-J features to 10 to 15, which were used in a naive Bayes classifier (R e1071). The public reads were reprocessed in TCRdb via fastp at Q25 and MiXCR, keeping in-frame beta chains. Duplicate CDR3 protein sequences are folded into a single record with the most common DNA and genes. The V and J calls were not made by the authors but by TCRdb's processing. The sample table lists about 380,000 distinct CDR3 sequences, 18% of them with a count of one. The leading ten clones occupy less than 45% of the sample.

These data belong to a study of T cells in Graves' hyperthyroidism and ophthalmopathy (dated by TCRdb to the late 2010s). Regarding the research as a whole: Peripheral blood samples were taken at the time of initial diagnosis, prior to any treatment. Prospective prediction of ophthalmopathy was tested in an independent validation cohort consisting of 18 to 20 hyperthyroidism patients and some 15 patients who later progressed to ophthalmopathy. After blood sampling, hyperthyroidism patients were treated with methimazole at a starting dose of 30 mg daily, and ophthalmopathy patients were treated with high-dose intravenous methylprednisolone. The study also compared thyroid tissue and blood T-cell repertoires from more than five Graves' hyperthyroidism patients. The paper reports TCR Vbeta CDR3 sequencing of 140 or so peripheral blood samples: under 45 ophthalmopathy, under 80 hyperthyroidism and around 17 progressor patients. The 95 to 100 discovery patients were randomly split 7:3 into training and test sets. A discovery cohort of about a hundred patients, roughly 40 with Graves' ophthalmopathy and over 55 with stable Graves' hyperthyroidism, was used to find distinguishing TCR V-J signatures.

On the study overall, not on this receptor specifically: No statistical method was used to fix the sample size in advance, and group allocation was not hidden from the investigators. In validation, the model predicted progression to ophthalmopathy a median of roughly six months before onset, with approximately 68% sensitivity and around 76% specificity. Ophthalmopathy was separated from stable hyperthyroidism by a 13 V-J signature model, with around 90% sensitivity and 81% to 83% specificity obtained in cross-validation and 80%/75% obtained in testing. Most expanded thyroid clonotypes (frequency above 0.001) were also detected in blood, suggesting blood repertoires may reflect thyroid immune responses.

Ophthalmopathy patients had moderately to severely active disease, with a Clinical Activity Score of 3 or more, a NOSPECS grade of 4 or more, and a disease duration of less than 3 months. Any patient with an uncontrolled infection, another autoimmune disease, pregnancy or lactation was excluded. Diagnoses relied on clinical symptoms, serum thyroxine and TRAb, thyroid ultrasound and orbital computed tomography. PBMCs were separated from over 9 ml of fresh peripheral blood using Ficoll-Paque density gradient centrifugation. Total RNA was extracted using Trizol reagent, and RNA quality was assessed on an Agilent 2100 Bioanalyzer.

The chain employs TRBV6-1 and TRBJ2-6, with TRBD2 tentatively as D gene (6 bases match). The clonotype was recovered from a man between 18 and 35 years old with Graves' ophthalmopathy. Sequenced sample: blood. The nucleotide sequence reads as follows: TGTGCCAGCAGCACCGGGACTCTGAGGTCTGGGACTGGGGCCAACGTCCTGACTTTC. Its product reads: CASSTGTLRSGTGANVLTF.